This T cell receptor beta chain was captured in a study of blood T cell repertoires in COVID-19. Study at large: There were acute and convalescent COVID-19 samples, and they came from the United States, Italy and Spain.

Here immunoSEQ multiplex PCR was the method, and the copy in TCRdb shows in-frame clones only, minus some. The profile shows 280,000 or so clones, 70% to 90% of them singletons. Clinical history as reported by participants underpinned cohort assignment. This receptor was taken from a man under 40 who had recovered from COVID-19. Sequenced material: PBMCs or T cells enriched from blood (not recorded which).

The CDR3 sequence: CAISDRGRTNEKLFF. CDR3 nucleotides: TGTGCCATCAGTGACAGGGGGCGAACTAATGAAAAACTGTTTTTT. This sequence joins TRBV10-3 and TRBJ1-4, with 8 bases that match TRBD1. Germline V lookup: CDR1 ENHRY, CDR2 SYGVKD. The CDR3 runs 15 residues. Trimming cost V 3 bases and J 1 base; bases outside gene matches: 1.